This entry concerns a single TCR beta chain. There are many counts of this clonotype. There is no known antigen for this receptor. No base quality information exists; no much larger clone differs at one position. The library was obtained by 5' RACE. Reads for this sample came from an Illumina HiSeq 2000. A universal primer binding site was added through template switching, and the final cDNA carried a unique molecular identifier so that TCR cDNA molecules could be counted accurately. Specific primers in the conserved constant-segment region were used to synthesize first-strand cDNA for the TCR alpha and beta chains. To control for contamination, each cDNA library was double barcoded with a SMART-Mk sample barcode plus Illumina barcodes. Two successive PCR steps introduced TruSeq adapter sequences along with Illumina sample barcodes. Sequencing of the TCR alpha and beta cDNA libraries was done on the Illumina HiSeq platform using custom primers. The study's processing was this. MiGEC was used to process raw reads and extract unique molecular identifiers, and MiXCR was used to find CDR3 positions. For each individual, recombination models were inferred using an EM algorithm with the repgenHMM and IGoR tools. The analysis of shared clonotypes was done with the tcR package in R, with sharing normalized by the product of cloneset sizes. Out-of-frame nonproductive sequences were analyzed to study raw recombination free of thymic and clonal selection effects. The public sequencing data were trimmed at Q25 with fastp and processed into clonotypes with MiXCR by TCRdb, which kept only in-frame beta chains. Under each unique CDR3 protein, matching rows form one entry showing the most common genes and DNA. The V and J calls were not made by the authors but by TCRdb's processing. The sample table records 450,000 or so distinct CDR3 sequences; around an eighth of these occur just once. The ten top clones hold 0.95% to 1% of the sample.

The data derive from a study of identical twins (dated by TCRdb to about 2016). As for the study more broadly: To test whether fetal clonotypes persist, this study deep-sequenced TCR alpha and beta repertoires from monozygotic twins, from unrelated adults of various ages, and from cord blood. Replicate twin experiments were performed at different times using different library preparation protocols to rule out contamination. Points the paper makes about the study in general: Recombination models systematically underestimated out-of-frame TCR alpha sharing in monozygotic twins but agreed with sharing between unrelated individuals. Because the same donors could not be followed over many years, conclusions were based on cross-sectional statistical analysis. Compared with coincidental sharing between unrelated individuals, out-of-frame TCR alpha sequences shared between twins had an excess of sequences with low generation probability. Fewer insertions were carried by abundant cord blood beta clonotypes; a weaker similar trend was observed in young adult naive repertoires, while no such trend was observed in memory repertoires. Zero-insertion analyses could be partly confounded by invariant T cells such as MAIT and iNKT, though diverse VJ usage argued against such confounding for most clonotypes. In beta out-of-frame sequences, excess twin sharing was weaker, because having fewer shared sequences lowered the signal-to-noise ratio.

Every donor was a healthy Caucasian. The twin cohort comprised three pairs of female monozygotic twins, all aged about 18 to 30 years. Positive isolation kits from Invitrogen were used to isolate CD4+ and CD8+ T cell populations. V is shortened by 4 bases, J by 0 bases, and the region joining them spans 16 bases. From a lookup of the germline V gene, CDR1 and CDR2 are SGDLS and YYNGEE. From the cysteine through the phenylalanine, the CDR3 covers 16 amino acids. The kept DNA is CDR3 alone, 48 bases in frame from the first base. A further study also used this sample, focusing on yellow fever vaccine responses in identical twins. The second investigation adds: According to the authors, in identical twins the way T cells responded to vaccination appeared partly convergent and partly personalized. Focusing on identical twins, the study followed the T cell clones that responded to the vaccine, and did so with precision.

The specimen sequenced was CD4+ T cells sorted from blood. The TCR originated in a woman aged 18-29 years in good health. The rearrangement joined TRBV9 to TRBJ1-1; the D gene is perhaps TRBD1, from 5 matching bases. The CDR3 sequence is CASSPQPGVMNTEAFF. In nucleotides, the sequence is TGTGCCAGCAGCCCACAACCGGGGGTCATGAACACTGAAGCTTTCTTT.